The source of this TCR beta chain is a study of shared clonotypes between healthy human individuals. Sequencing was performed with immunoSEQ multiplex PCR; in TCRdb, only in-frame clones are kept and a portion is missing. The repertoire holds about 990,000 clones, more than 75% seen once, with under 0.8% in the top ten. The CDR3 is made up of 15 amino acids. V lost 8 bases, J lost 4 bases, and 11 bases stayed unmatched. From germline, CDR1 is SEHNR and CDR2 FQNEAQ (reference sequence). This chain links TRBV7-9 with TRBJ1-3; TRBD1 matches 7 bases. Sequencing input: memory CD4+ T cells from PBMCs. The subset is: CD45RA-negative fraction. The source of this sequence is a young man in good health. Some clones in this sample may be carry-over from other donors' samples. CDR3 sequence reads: CASAWEGAKGNTIYF. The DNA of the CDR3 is TGTGCCAGCGCTTGGGAGGGGGCGAAGGGAAACACCATATATTTT.